This TCR beta chain was profiled in a study of shared clonotypes between healthy human individuals. Both subsets, CD45RA+ naive and CD45RA-negative memory, were split from the CD4+ cells. The V gene's germline CDR1 is MDHEN and CDR2 SYDVKM. The CDR3 is made up of 12 amino acids. Trimming took off 6 bases at V and 11 bases at J, with 13 bases between the two ends. Clones were read by immunoSEQ multiplex PCR, and TCRdb kept only the in-frame ones, dropping some. The sample holds some 2,500,000 clones, under 95% seen once. In regard to this clone: Its antigen is still unknown.

Broader study findings: Large depth notwithstanding, sorted-subset sequencing proved incomplete by rarefaction.

The sequencing sample was made of naive CD4+ T cells from PBMCs. Subset of the sample: CD45RA+ positively selected. This TCR was sampled from a man aged 18 to 35 in good health. Some clones in this sample may be carry-over from other donors' samples. This chain uses TRBV28 with TRBJ1-4; no definite D call. The CDR3 sequence is CASSPSPAKLFF. The CDR3 nucleotides are TGTGCCAGCAGCCCGTCCCCGGCGAAACTGTTTTTT.